This TCR beta chain is drawn from a study of graft-versus-host responses after intestinal transplantation. Study findings and constraints: The study found high graft-versus-host to host-versus-graft clonal ratios in allografts of patients with graft-donor T cell macrochimerism.

With regard to this clone: As yet, its antigen is unknown.

The assay was immunoSEQ multiplex PCR, and TCRdb's table has in-frame clones only and misses some. The table has around 96,000 clones, 92% seen once. Germline loops: CDR1 SGHVS, CDR2 FNYEAQ. This CDR3 contains 17 residues. V dropped 1 base and J dropped 3 bases, with 18 bases sitting between them. The receptor comes from a human donor who received an intestinal transplant. This chain joins TRBV7-6 and TRBJ2-5; D is possibly TRBD1 (6 bases). Sequenced here: unstimulated CD4+ T cells sorted from spleen or lymph node cells, sampled before intestinal transplant. This CDR3 is CASSLGGTRLRKETQYF. CDR3 nucleotide sequence: TGTGCCAGCAGCTTAGGGGGGACAAGACTAAGGAAAGAGACCCAGTACTTC.